This is a list of T cell receptor beta chains from one sample in a study of T cells in Graves' hyperthyroidism and ophthalmopathy. TCRdb used MiXCR to reprocess the multiplex PCR reads, holding one entry per CDR3 protein. This sample has roughly 350,000 distinct CDR3 sequences; approximately 15% occur once, and the top ten carry approximately 23%. Specimen: blood. The receptors originated from a woman under 40 with Graves' hyperthyroidism. Both conserved end residues are part of each CDR3. Fields, in order: J gene, clone size, D gene, V gene, CDR3 protein, CDR3 DNA. A D gene is named only where the DNA matches it firmly. Some rows mark clone size as missing; the rest say once, few, many or name a class of expanded clone.

j_gene: TRBJ2-6
abundance: many
d_gene: NA
v_gene: TRBV7-2
CDR3aa: CASSLSVGRTTGANVLTF
CDR3nt: TGTGCCAGCAGCTTATCAGTGGGTCGGACTACTGGGGCCAACGTCCTGACTTTC

j_gene: TRBJ2-6
abundance: few
d_gene: NA
v_gene: TRBV2
CDR3aa: CARALGGANVLTF
CDR3nt: TGTGCCAGAGCCCTGGGAGGGGCCAACGTCCTGACTTTC

j_gene: TRBJ2-4
abundance: NA
d_gene: TRBD2
v_gene: TRBV29-1
CDR3aa: CSASTSGSGVNIQYF
CDR3nt: TGCAGCGCCTCGACTAGCGGGAGTGGGGTAAACATTCAGTACTTC

j_gene: TRBJ2-7
abundance: NA
d_gene: NA
v_gene: TRBV15
CDR3aa: CATSRSWDEQYF
CDR3nt: TGTGCCACCAGCAGGTCTTGGGACGAGCAGTACTTC

j_gene: TRBJ2-3
abundance: many
d_gene: NA
v_gene: TRBV27
CDR3aa: CASSSFLLAGPDTQYF
CDR3nt: TGTGCCAGCAGTTCCTTCCTCCTAGCCGGTCCAGATACGCAGTATTTT

j_gene: TRBJ2-1
abundance: many
d_gene: TRBD1
v_gene: TRBV6-1
CDR3aa: CASSMGQPSHNEQFF
CDR3nt: TGTGCCAGCAGTATGGGACAGCCGAGTCACAATGAGCAGTTCTTC

j_gene: TRBJ2-7
abundance: NA
d_gene: NA
v_gene: TRBV18
CDR3aa: CASSPGGFYEQYF
CDR3nt: TGTGCCAGCTCACCAGGGGGGTTCTACGAGCAGTACTTC

j_gene: TRBJ2-5
abundance: many
d_gene: NA
v_gene: TRBV14
CDR3aa: CASSGGTTQYF
CDR3nt: TGTGCCAGCAGCGGGGGGACGACCCAGTACTTC

j_gene: TRBJ2-7
abundance: NA
d_gene: TRBD1
v_gene: TRBV5-1
CDR3aa: CASSSGQYYEQYF
CDR3nt: TGCGCCAGCAGCTCGGGACAGTACTACGAGCAGTACTTC

j_gene: TRBJ2-1
abundance: NA
d_gene: NA
v_gene: TRBV19
CDR3aa: CASPDYQPEQFF
CDR3nt: TGTGCCAGCCCGGACTACCAACCCGAGCAGTTCTTC

j_gene: TRBJ2-1
abundance: many
d_gene: NA
v_gene: TRBV7-9
CDR3aa: CASSQAAYNEQFF
CDR3nt: TGTGCCAGCAGCCAAGCGGCCTACAATGAGCAGTTCTTC

j_gene: TRBJ1-5
abundance: many
d_gene: NA
v_gene: TRBV6-5
CDR3aa: CASSPTPGDGQPQHF
CDR3nt: TGTGCCAGCAGTCCCACCCCAGGGGATGGGCAGCCCCAGCATTTT

j_gene: TRBJ2-3
abundance: many
d_gene: TRBD1
v_gene: TRBV2
CDR3aa: CASSEEDRTTDTQYF
CDR3nt: TGTGCCAGCAGTGAAGAGGACAGGACCACAGATACGCAGTATTTT

j_gene: TRBJ2-5
abundance: many
d_gene: TRBD2
v_gene: TRBV12-3/TRBV12-4
CDR3aa: CASSQLAGEETQYF
CDR3nt: TGTGCCAGCAGTCAACTAGCGGGGGAAGAGACCCAGTACTTC

j_gene: TRBJ2-1
abundance: many
d_gene: NA
v_gene: TRBV2
CDR3aa: CASRMDGGPGNEQFF
CDR3nt: TGTGCCAGCAGGATGGACGGAGGTCCGGGCAATGAGCAGTTCTTC